This T cell receptor beta chain was observed in a study of blood T cells in healthy people across ages. Overall study results and limits: A strong correlation was seen between TCR beta diversity and naive T cell percentage.

A second PCR of about 7 to 11 cycles used a sample-barcoded 5' primer and a J-beta primer mix. MiXCR was run by TCRdb on the 5' RACE reads, yielding one entry per CDR3 protein. This sample has almost 1 million distinct CDR3 sequences, with roughly 51% found just once. On this clonotype: Its antigen is unknown.

The CDR3 is 17 residues long. This chain uses TRBV21-1 with TRBJ1-5; TRBD1 was called by the table and not checked on the DNA. TRBV21-1 is a known pseudogene. Source material: blood. The TCR comes from a woman aged 55-75 years in good health. CDR3 amino acids: CASSKHRTGGDNQPQHF. For the CDR3, the DNA is TGTGCCAGCAGCAAACACCGGACAGGTGGGGACAATCAGCCCCAGCATTTT.